The 32 T cell receptor beta chains listed next were all sequenced from one sample in a study of cytomegalovirus exposure and HLA in healthy donors. Libraries were prepared by immunoSEQ multiplex PCR; TCRdb keeps only in-frame clonotypes and omits some of them. The table shows tens of thousands of clones, with just under 95% occurring only once. The sequenced material came from PBMCs. The origin of the receptors is a man aged 18 to 35 in good health and CMV-seropositive.

J is TRBJ1-2 and V is TRBV2, with 10 bases that match TRBD1. This CDR3 is built from 15 residues. V was pared by 1 base and J by 4 bases, with 3 bases of the junction left unmatched. Germline-derived CDR1 and CDR2 are SNHLY and FYNNEI. CDR3 amino acids: CASSEDGDRGYGYTF. The CDR3 nucleotides read TGTGCCAGCAGTGAAGATGGGGACAGGGGCTATGGCTACACCTTC.

The genes are TRBV6-6 and TRBJ2-5; D is unclear. The V end was cut by 0 bases, the J end by 2 bases, with 7 bases between. In germline, CDR1 is MNHNY, CDR2 SVGAGI (reference sequence). The CDR3 contains 14 residues. CDR3 sequence (DNA): TGTGCCAGCAGTTACTCGGCCAATCAAGAGACCCAGTACTTC. Translated, it gives CASSYSANQETQYF.

The chain has TRBV4-2 and TRBJ1-2, with a tentative D call TRBD1 (6 bases). CDR1 is LGHNA, CDR2 YNFKEQ, per germline. With 2 bases removed from V and 2 bases from J, the gap between germline ends came to 15 bases. The CDR3 runs to 16 residues. This CDR3 is CASSQNRGDRNYGYTF. CDR3 nucleotides: TGTGCCAGCAGCCAAAATAGGGGTGACAGGAACTATGGCTACACCTTC.

The chain employs TRBV11-3 and TRBJ2-3; the D gene is possibly TRBD2 (6 bases). Trimming took off 5 bases at V and 0 bases at J, with 24 bases between the two ends. The CDR3 covers 19 residues. Germline lookup yields CDR1 SGHNT and CDR2 YENEEA. CDR3 residues: CASSPLNWLAGTSTDTQYF. In nucleotides, the CDR3 is TGTGCCAGCAGCCCTCTGAACTGGTTGGCGGGGACTAGCACAGATACGCAGTATTTT.

This chain connects TRBV30 to TRBJ2-5; TRBD1 aligns across 8 bases. The CDR3 loop spans 17 amino acids. CDR1 is GTSNPN, CDR2 SVGIG, per germline (reference sequence). V trimming: 0 bases; J trimming: 2 bases; junction bases outside the gene matches: 11. CDR3 bases: TGTGCCTGGAGTGTCGTATCCGGGACAGGAGCTCAAGAGACCCAGTACTTC. It is translated as CAWSVVSGTGAQETQYF.

V usage is TRBV29-1 and J usage is TRBJ1-5; D is uncertain. V was trimmed by 6 bases and J by 5 bases, leaving 8 bases between them. Germline-derived CDR1 and CDR2 are SQVTM and ANQGSEA. The CDR3 contains 11 residues. The CDR3 nucleotides are TGCAGCGTAGACGGGGATCAGCCCCAGCATTTT. Translating it yields CSVDGDQPQHF.

This rearrangement joins TRBV6-1 to TRBJ1-4, with D perhaps matching TRBD1 (5 bases). The CDR3 runs to 14 residues. V shed 6 bases and J shed 4 bases, with 12 bases lying between them. Germline values: CDR1 MNHNS, CDR2 SASEGT. For the CDR3, the DNA is TGTGCCAGCAGAGCGTGGGGGGGTAATGAAAAACTGTTTTTT. Its protein product is CASRAWGGNEKLFF.

V is TRBV5-1 and J is TRBJ1-1; 7 bases match TRBD1. This CDR3 has 16 residues. The V and J ends lost 0 bases and 1 base, in that order; junction bases with no gene match: 6. The germline V gene has CDR1 SGHRS and CDR2 YFSETQ. DNA for the CDR3: TGCGCCAGCAGCTTGGCTCCCGACAGGGAGAACACTGAAGCTTTCTTT. It specifies CASSLAPDRENTEAFF.

The V call is TRBV28, the J call TRBJ1-2, with D possibly matching TRBD1 (5 bases). CDR3 length: 14 residues. The V end was cut by 2 bases, the J end by 2 bases, with 9 bases between. The germline gives CDR1 MDHEN, CDR2 SYDVKM. CDR3 residues: CASSLGGGNYGYTF. The CDR3 DNA sequence: TGTGCCAGCAGTTTAGGTGGGGGGAACTATGGCTACACCTTC.

The V call is TRBV4-1, the J call TRBJ2-5; tentative D call: TRBD2 (6 bases). The CDR3 sequence is 15 residues long. Looked up from germline, CDR1 is MGHRA and CDR2 is YSYEKL. V was clipped by 1 base and J by 2 bases, with 11 bases between them. The CDR3 DNA reads TGCGCCAGCAGCCAAGGCGGGGCAGTTCAAGAGACCCAGTACTTC. This codes for CASSQGGAVQETQYF.

V and J are TRBV28 and TRBJ2-1, with a weak D call TRBD1 (5 bases). The CDR3 has 14 amino acids. V lost 3 bases to trimming and J lost 9 bases, with 15 bases between them. Germline V CDR1 and CDR2: MDHEN, SYDVKM. CDR3: CASSLAGSGSEQFF. The CDR3 nucleotides are TGTGCCAGCAGTTTGGCAGGGTCGGGCTCTGAGCAGTTCTTC.

The V gene is TRBV6-5, the J gene TRBJ1-3; possibly TRBD1 for D (6 bases). The CDR3 is 14 amino acids. V gave up 4 bases and J gave up 4 bases, with 11 bases separating them. Germline CDR1 MNHEY, CDR2 SVGAGI. This CDR3 reads CASSLQGSGNTIYF. CDR3 DNA: TGTGCCAGCAGTTTACAGGGATCAGGAAACACCATATATTTT.

The rearrangement joins TRBV11-3 to TRBJ2-1; 9 bases map to TRBD1. This CDR3 is built from 14 residues. Germline V gene sequence: CDR1 SGHNT, CDR2 YENEEA. V lost 5 bases and J lost 1; bases outside the gene matches: 0. The CDR3, as DNA: TGTGCCAGCAGCGACAGGGGGTCCTACAATGAGCAGTTCTTC. Its protein is CASSDRGSYNEQFF.

Here the CDR3 reads CASSAGDWGTGELFF. The CDR3 DNA is TGTGCCAGCAGCGCAGGGGATTGGGGCACCGGGGAGCTGTTTTTT. The chain is built from TRBV6-5 and TRBJ2-2; D possibly corresponds to TRBD1 (6 bases). The CDR3 runs 15 residues. Germline V gene lookup returns CDR1 MNHEY and CDR2 SVGAGI. Trimming left V 6 bases short and J 4 bases short, with 15 bases between.

The genes are TRBV6-1 and TRBJ1-4; D is unclear. Per germline, CDR1 MNHNS and CDR2 SASEGT. The CDR3 extends over 14 amino acids. Trimming removed 1 base from V and 8 bases from J, with 11 bases in between. The chain's CDR3 is CASSEGHGREKLFF. In DNA, the CDR3 is TGTGCCAGCAGTGAAGGACACGGTAGGGAAAAACTGTTTTTT.

The chain employs TRBV7-2 and TRBJ1-5; possible D gene TRBD1, 6 bases. CDR3 length equals 13 residues. Trimming took 5 bases from V and 2 from J, leaving 7 bases between them. Germline values: CDR1 SGHTA, CDR2 FQGNSA. CDR3 residues: CASSRQGNQPQHF. The DNA for the CDR3 is TGTGCCAGCAGCCGACAGGGCAATCAGCCCCAGCATTTT.

This clone was counted a few times. Other nucleotide sequences from this sample produce the same CDR3. This chain links TRBV7-2 with TRBJ1-2; D not certain. The CDR3 is made up of 13 amino acids. The V gene's germline CDR1 is SGHTA and CDR2 FQGNSA. Trimming pared 1 base from V and 0 bases from J, leaving 3 bases between. CDR3 region: CASSLDSNYGYTF. The CDR3 nucleotides read TGTGCCAGCAGCTTAGACTCTAACTATGGCTACACCTTC.

This clone was counted a single time. The chain combines TRBV2 with TRBJ1-2, with no clear D. This CDR3 spans 10 amino acids. The germline V gene encodes CDR1 SNHLY and CDR2 FYNNEI. V was cut by 5 bases and J by 8 bases, with 6 bases left in between. The CDR3 loop reads CASSFEGYTF. The CDR3 DNA sequence: TGTGCCAGCAGTTTTGAGGGCTACACCTTC.

This clone was seen just once. The chain has TRBV30 and TRBJ2-7, with D possibly being TRBD1 (6 bases). The ends were cut back, 2 bases at V and 6 bases at J, with 14 bases in the middle. Germline lookup yields CDR1 GTSNPN and CDR2 SVGIG (reference sequence). This CDR3 contains 13 residues. The DNA of the CDR3 is TGTGCCTGGAGTCTATCTACAGGGTTCGAGCAGTACTTC. It translates to CAWSLSTGFEQYF.

The CDR3 DNA is TGCGCCAGCAGCCAAAGGGGCGAGCGGGACCTAGCCAAAAACATTCAGTACTTC. This sequence encodes CASSQRGERDLAKNIQYF. The genes are TRBV4-1 and TRBJ2-4, with 7 bases that match TRBD2. CDR1 is MGHRA and CDR2 is YSYEKL in the germline V gene. Trimming removed 2 bases from V and 0 bases from J; junction bases left unmatched: 10. This CDR3 is built from 18 residues.

In DNA form, the CDR3 reads TGCGCCAGCAGCCAAGCGACAACAACTAATGAAAAACTGTTTTTT. It codes for CASSQATTTNEKLFF. The chain is built from TRBV4-1 and TRBJ1-4, with D unresolved. V was clipped by 1 base and J by 0 bases, with 6 bases between them. This CDR3 region has 15 residues. Germline CDR1 is MGHRA and CDR2 is YSYEKL.

The DNA of the CDR3 is TGCAGTGCTAAAAGCGGGTACGAGCAGTACTTC. It yields the protein CSAKSGYEQYF. The chain has TRBV20-1 and TRBJ2-7, with D possibly TRBD2 on 6 matching bases. The V end was cut by 4 bases, the J end by 4 bases, with 8 bases between. This CDR3 region has 11 residues. The germline V gene has CDR1 DFQATT and CDR2 SNEGSKA (reference sequence).

The chain employs TRBV6-1 and TRBJ2-2, with 7 positions matching TRBD1. This CDR3 region has 15 residues. V was pared by 5 bases and J by 1 base, with 4 bases of the junction left unmatched. CDR1 MNHNS and CDR2 SASEGT come from the germline V gene. Here the CDR3 reads CASSLGQVNTGELFF. DNA of the CDR3: TGTGCCAGCAGTCTTGGACAGGTGAACACCGGGGAGCTGTTTTTT.

The CDR3 protein is CASSSSDGGYEQYF. CDR3 bases: TGTGCCAGCAGTTCCTCGGACGGAGGCTACGAGCAGTACTTC. V is TRBV27 and J is TRBJ2-7; weak D call: TRBD2 (5 bases). The V end lost 4 bases, the J end lost 3 bases, and 13 bases lay between the germline ends. The CDR3 spans 14 residues. Germline-derived CDR1 and CDR2 are MNHEY and SMNVEV (reference sequence).

The chain has TRBV30 and TRBJ2-1; the D is unclear. This CDR3 is built from 15 residues. V shed 0 bases and J shed 0 bases, with 9 bases lying between them. Germline V lookup: CDR1 GTSNPN, CDR2 SVGIG (reference sequence). CDR3 DNA sequence: TGTGCCTGGAGTGTAACTGAGGACTCCTACAATGAGCAGTTCTTC. Translated, it gives CAWSVTEDSYNEQFF.

The CDR3 sequence is CASSPGVRAAYEQYF. As DNA, the CDR3 is TGTGCCAGCAGCCCCGGGGTGAGGGCAGCCTACGAGCAGTACTTC. The chain carries TRBV7-2 and TRBJ2-7, with D tentatively TRBD2 (5 bases). The CDR3 contains 15 residues. Germline CDR1 is SGHTA and CDR2 is FQGNSA. V was shortened by 5 bases and J by 2 bases, with 16 bases between the two germline ends.

This clone was seen once. The rearrangement links TRBV27 to TRBJ1-5; D is perhaps TRBD1 (5 bases). Trimming pared 5 bases from V and 5 bases from J, leaving 28 bases between. CDR3 length equals 19 residues. Germline V CDR1 and CDR2: MNHEY, SMNVEV (reference sequence). CDR3: CASSPWSWDLPIEDQPQHF. CDR3 coding DNA: TGTGCCAGCAGTCCCTGGTCGTGGGACTTGCCAATCGAGGATCAGCCCCAGCATTTT.

J is TRBJ1-1 and V is TRBV25-1; D possibly corresponds to TRBD1 (6 bases). From germline, CDR1 is MGHDK and CDR2 SYGVNS. The CDR3 runs to 14 residues. Deletions cut 4 bases from V and 10 bases from J, with 19 bases between. The CDR3 is CASSVRDTPMGAFF. DNA for the CDR3: TGTGCCAGCAGTGTTCGGGACACCCCTATGGGAGCTTTCTTT.

The J gene is TRBJ2-7, the V gene TRBV2, with TRBD1 as a possible D gene (5 bases). Germline V gives CDR1 SNHLY, CDR2 FYNNEI. This CDR3 is 14 amino acids long. V was trimmed by 7 bases and J by 7 bases, leaving 20 bases between them. This CDR3 reads CASTPPAGSREQYF. The CDR3, as DNA: TGTGCCAGCACCCCCCCAGCAGGGTCGCGGGAGCAGTACTTC.

The rearrangement joins TRBV6-1 to TRBJ2-7; perhaps TRBD2 as D (6 bases). Trimming removed 9 bases at V and 2 bases at J, with 14 bases between. Germline CDR1 MNHNS, CDR2 SASEGT. This CDR3 contains 13 residues. CDR3 protein: CASLGGRPYEQYF. The CDR3 nucleotides read TGTGCCAGTCTCGGAGGGCGTCCCTACGAGCAGTACTTC.

V gene TRBV10-3 combines with J gene TRBJ2-1, with 13 bases fitting TRBD2. The CDR3 contains 16 residues. Looked up from germline, CDR1 is ENHRY and CDR2 is SYGVKD. J was trimmed by 5 bases and V by 4 bases; bases with no gene match: 5. The chain's CDR3 is CAISALGTSGDNEQFF. CDR3 DNA: TGTGCCATCAGTGCCCTTGGGACTAGCGGGGACAATGAGCAGTTCTTC.

V and J are TRBV19 and TRBJ1-4; perhaps TRBD1 as D (6 bases). V lost 3 bases to trimming and J lost 8 bases, with 10 bases between them. The length of the CDR3 is 13 residues. CDR1 is LNHDA, CDR2 SQIVND, per germline (reference sequence). The CDR3 nucleotides read TGTGCCAGTAGTATCCAGGGGAACGAAAAACTGTTTTTT. It yields the protein CASSIQGNEKLFF.